This T cell receptor beta chain was recovered during a study of T cell changes during pregnancy in multiple sclerosis. Libraries were prepared by immunoSEQ multiplex PCR; TCRdb keeps only in-frame clonotypes and omits some of them. This sample has about 83,000 clones, with about 95% found just once. Germline V CDR1 and CDR2: SGHTA, FQGNSA. The CDR3 contains 15 residues. Trimming stripped 4 bases from V and 5 bases from J, with 14 bases between. The sequences come from peripheral blood, collected in the second trimester of pregnancy. The sequence was obtained from a female donor with multiple sclerosis, enrolled in a pregnancy study. The rearrangement joins TRBV7-2 to TRBJ2-2; weak D call: TRBD1 (8 bases). The DNA of the CDR3 is TGTGCCAGCAGCTGGAACAGGGGGGGTACCGGGGAGCTGTTTTTT. Its protein product is CASSWNRGGTGELFF.